This T cell receptor (beta chain) emerged from a study of siplizumab effects on memory and regulatory T cells. Study observations and caveats: In the presence of siplizumab, alloreactive sequences traceable to unstimulated CD4+ memory cells were significantly reduced. The mean Treg-derived percentage of mappable alloreactive CD4+ clones was 60% to 80% with siplizumab compared with about 27% in controls. About 80-96% of proliferating CD4+ or CD8+ clones had no assignable naive or memory phenotype.

V was clipped by 3 bases and J by 1 base, with 9 bases between them. The CDR3 sequence is 14 residues long. In germline, CDR1 is KGHSH, CDR2 LQKENI. Note on this clone: No antigen is known for it.

Generated by immunoSEQ multiplex PCR, the TCRdb table keeps only in-frame clones and is missing some. This repertoire shows 85,000 to 120,000 clones, 80% to 95% found once; its top ten account for about 1.1%. This rearrangement joins TRBV18 to TRBJ2-5; D is undetermined. The sequence derives from a human donor in good health. The sample comprised CD4+ T cells sorted from blood. CDR3 nucleotide sequence: TGTGCCAGCTCACCGGGATCCGGCCAAGAGACCCAGTACTTC. Translation gives CASSPGSGQETQYF.